These 24 T cell receptor beta chains originate from one sample sequenced in a study of T cells in Graves' hyperthyroidism and ophthalmopathy. Amplification of TCR beta CDR3 regions used RNA as the template. The TCR CDR3 first-round RT-PCR relied on the HTBI primer set. One entry per CDR3 protein results from TCRdb running MiXCR on the multiplex PCR reads. The profile shows roughly 740,000 distinct CDR3 sequences, about 16% of them singletons. The sample taken for sequencing was blood. Every receptor here comes from a man aged 18 to 30 with Graves' hyperthyroidism.

This clonotype was counted at least ten times. The chain uses TRBV12-5 and TRBJ1-1; the D gene is possibly TRBD1 (5 bases). This CDR3 comprises 15 residues. Germline V gene sequence: CDR1 LGHNT, CDR2 FRNRAP. V was pared by 2 bases and J by 0 bases, with 10 bases between. The CDR3 DNA sequence: TGTGCTAGTGGTTTGAGGGCAGGGATGAACACTGAAGCTTTCTTT. Its protein is CASGLRAGMNTEAFF.

The V call is TRBV6-1, the J call TRBJ2-2; tentatively, D is TRBD1 or TRBD2 (5 bases each). The V gene lost 6 bases and the J gene lost 9 bases, with 29 bases spanning the gap. Germline V gene sequence: CDR1 MNHNS, CDR2 SASEGT. The CDR3 covers 18 residues. The CDR3 protein is CASRSESGLQERGWELFF. The CDR3 bases are TGTGCCAGCAGGTCTGAGTCAGGCCTACAGGAACGAGGGTGGGAGCTGTTTTTT.

This clonotype came up many times. The rearrangement joins TRBV4-1 to TRBJ1-5; D might be TRBD1 (5 bases). The CDR3 spans 13 residues. With 2 bases removed from V and 7 bases from J, the gap between germline ends came to 9 bases. CDR1 and CDR2 from the germline V gene are MGHRA and YSYEKL. The CDR3 is CASSQRGGQPQHF. CDR3 coding DNA: TGCGCCAGCAGCCAAAGGGGTGGGCAGCCCCAGCATTTT.

This clonotype has a handful of counts. This chain uses TRBV12-3 or TRBV12-4 with TRBJ1-1, with no clear D. Trimming cost V 0 bases and J 4 bases, with 12 bases left between them. The CDR3 has 15 residues. CDR3 sequence (DNA): TGTGCCAGCAGTTTAGCCGCCGGAGGCGGCACTGAAGCTTTCTTT. Encoded protein: CASSLAAGGGTEAFF.

The J gene is TRBJ1-5, the V gene TRBV28; no clear D. Trimming removed 3 bases at V and 1 base at J, with 16 bases between. From germline, CDR1 is MDHEN and CDR2 SYDVKM. This CDR3 contains 17 residues. CDR3 in DNA: TGTGCCAGCAGTTTGCCCGGAGACTATGGGAGCAATCAGCCCCAGCATTTT. This translates into CASSLPGDYGSNQPQHF.

This clonotype was seen a handful of times. This chain uses TRBV6-6 with TRBJ2-2; D might be TRBD2 (5 bases). In germline, CDR1 is MNHNY, CDR2 SVGAGI (reference sequence). Trimming took off 2 bases at V and 7 bases at J, with 11 bases between the two ends. The CDR3 is made up of 14 amino acids. In DNA form, the CDR3 reads TGTGCCAGCAGTTACGGTGTGGGAGACGGGGAGCTGTTTTTT. As protein: CASSYGVGDGELFF.

The V and J genes are TRBV7-3 and TRBJ2-6; TRBD2 matches at 7 bases. Germline CDR1 SGHTA, CDR2 FQGTGA. The CDR3 consists of 15 residues. With V trimmed by 7 bases and J by 4 bases, 7 bases remained unmatched. The CDR3 is CASKSLALGANVLTF. The CDR3 bases are TGTGCCAGCAAATCACTAGCGTTAGGGGCCAACGTCCTGACTTTC.

This clonotype was recorded at least ten times. The genes are TRBV27 and TRBJ2-7; 10 bases agree with TRBD2. Germline V lookup: CDR1 MNHEY, CDR2 SMNVEV (reference sequence). V was clipped by 8 bases and J by 0 bases; unmatched bases: 7. There are 15 residues in the CDR3. This chain's CDR3 is CASGTGTSASYEQYF. The CDR3 DNA follows: TGTGCCAGCGGGACCGGGACTAGCGCCTCCTACGAGCAGTACTTC.

This clonotype was observed many times. The rearrangement uses TRBV28 and TRBJ1-5, with D possibly TRBD1 on 5 matching bases. CDR3 length: 15 amino acids. Germline V gene data show CDR1 as MDHEN and CDR2 as SYDVKM. Deletions cut 10 bases from V and 0 bases from J, with 16 bases between. The CDR3 region has the DNA TGTGCCACCCAGGGAGACTTCCATAGCAATCAGCCCCAGCATTTT. As protein: CATQGDFHSNQPQHF.

This clonotype was detected many times. The chain is built from TRBV28 and TRBJ2-7; 9 bases line up with TRBD1. The CDR3 totals 15 residues. The V gene's germline CDR1 is MDHEN and CDR2 SYDVKM. Trimming cost V 7 bases and J 7 bases; bases outside gene matches: 14. Here the CDR3 reads CASNPSHRGLREQYF. The CDR3 DNA reads TGTGCCAGCAACCCGTCACACAGGGGGCTGCGGGAGCAGTACTTC.

This clonotype occurred a few times. In nucleotides, the CDR3 is TGTGCCAGCAGTTTATATCCGGGATATTACACTGAAGCTTTCTTT. It encodes CASSLYPGYYTEAFF. This chain connects TRBV27 to TRBJ1-1; unclear D gene. Germline loops: CDR1 MNHEY, CDR2 SMNVEV (reference sequence). The CDR3 consists of 15 residues. Between the trimmed V and J ends, which lost 1 base and 3 bases, there was a span of 12 bases.

This clonotype was picked up many times. The V and J genes are TRBV12-3 or TRBV12-4 and TRBJ2-7; 10 nucleotides match TRBD1. J gave up 6 bases and V 4 bases, and 6 bases lay outside the gene matches. This CDR3 comprises 14 residues. CDR3 amino acids: CASSSWDRGIEQYF. The CDR3 DNA reads TGTGCCAGCAGTTCTTGGGACAGGGGCATCGAGCAGTACTTC.

The chain combines TRBV29-1 with TRBJ2-3; D is possibly TRBD1 or TRBD2 (5 bases each). Looked up from germline, CDR1 is SQVTM and CDR2 is ANQGSEA. CDR3 size: 13 residues. Trimming stripped 7 bases from V and 2 bases from J, with 13 bases between. The DNA for the CDR3 is TGCAGCGCCGGAGGCAGGGTCACAGATACGCAGTATTTT. Amino acids: CSAGGRVTDTQYF.

The chain has TRBV5-1 and TRBJ2-3; the match to TRBD2 covers 7 bases. CDR1 and CDR2 from the germline V gene are SGHRS and YFSETQ. V trimming: 4 bases; J trimming: 0 bases; junction bases outside the gene matches: 5. The CDR3 has 15 amino acids. The CDR3 DNA is TGCGCCAGCAGCACAACTAGCGTCAGCACAGATACGCAGTATTTT. Its translation is CASSTTSVSTDTQYF. Supplemented by reference TRBV5-1 and TRBJ2-3, the full variable domain reads KAGVTQTPRYLIKTRGQQVTLSCSPISGHRSVSWYQQTPGQGLQFLFEYFSETQRNKGNFPGRFSGRQFSNSRSEMNVSTLELGDSALYLCASSTTSVSTDTQYFGPGTRLTVL.

This clonotype was recorded once. Here the CDR3 DNA reads TGTGCCAGTAGCCACAGGGGTTATTCCGGAAACACCATATATTTT. Amino acids: CASSHRGYSGNTIYF. The chain recombines TRBV19 with TRBJ1-3; the match to TRBD1 covers 7 bases. Germline loops: CDR1 LNHDA, CDR2 SQIVND (reference sequence). This CDR3 spans 15 amino acids. V was clipped by 6 bases and J by 4 bases; unmatched bases: 9. Variable domain in full (rest from reference TRBV19 and TRBJ1-3): DGGITQSPKYLFRKEGQNVTLSCEQNLNHDAMYWYRQDPGQGLRLIYYSQIVNDFQKGDIAEGYSVSREKKESFPLTVTSAQKNPTAFYLCASSHRGYSGNTIYFGEGSWLTVV.

This clonotype was seen ten or more times. This chain links TRBV11-3 with TRBJ2-1; 8 nucleotides match TRBD1. Germline trimming cut 7 bases from V and 0 bases from J; bases unmatched to any gene: 5. Germline-derived CDR1 and CDR2 are SGHNT and YENEEA. The length of the CDR3 is 15 residues. Here the CDR3 DNA reads TGTGCCAGCACGGACAGGGAAGGCTCCTACAATGAGCAGTTCTTC. This gives the protein CASTDREGSYNEQFF.

The CDR3 protein is CASRGGQEVIQETQYF. The CDR3 nucleotides read TGTGCCAGCAGGGGGGGACAGGAGGTTATCCAAGAGACCCAGTACTTC. This chain uses TRBV6-2 or TRBV6-3 with TRBJ2-5; 8 bases match TRBD1. Losses at the gene ends were 6 bases for V and 1 base for J; bases not matched to a gene: 10. Germline loops: CDR1 MNHEY, CDR2 SVGEGT. The CDR3 runs to 16 residues.

The chain carries TRBV12-3 or TRBV12-4 and TRBJ1-3; D uncertain. The CDR3 contains 11 residues. V was cut by 7 bases and J by 6 bases, with 7 bases left in between. CDR3: CASKTINTIYF. DNA of the CDR3: TGTGCCAGCAAAACCATAAACACCATATATTTT.

This clonotype was seen many times. V usage is TRBV12-3 or TRBV12-4 and J usage is TRBJ1-1; D remains ambiguous. This CDR3 has 12 amino acids. V dropped 8 bases and J dropped 1 base, with 8 bases sitting between them. The CDR3 sequence: CASGLRNTEAFF. For the CDR3, the DNA is TGTGCCAGCGGGTTAAGGAACACTGAAGCTTTCTTT.

The rearrangement uses TRBV9 and TRBJ1-2; D may be TRBD1 (5 bases). V lost 0 bases and J lost 4, with 10 bases in between. CDR1 is SGDLS and CDR2 is YYNGEE in the germline V gene. The CDR3 covers 14 residues. The CDR3 region is CASSVEGESYGYTF. CDR3 nucleotide sequence: TGTGCCAGCAGCGTAGAAGGGGAGAGCTATGGCTACACCTTC.

The V and J genes are TRBV2 and TRBJ1-2; TRBD1 agrees at 10 bases. Germline CDR1 and CDR2: SNHLY and FYNNEI. Unmatched junction bases numbered 7, after V lost 7 bases and J lost 8 bases. This CDR3 comprises 13 residues. CDR3 in amino acids: CASKTRDRGGYTF. The CDR3 coding sequence is TGTGCCAGCAAGACCCGGGACAGGGGCGGCTACACCTTC.

This clonotype was found many times. J is TRBJ2-7 and V is TRBV20-1, with TRBD2 as a possible D gene (6 bases). There are 14 residues in the CDR3. V was trimmed by 3 bases and J by 0 bases, leaving 12 bases between them. The germline CDR1 and CDR2 sequences are DFQATT and SNEGSKA (reference sequence). CDR3 in amino acids: CSASPAGHSYEQYF. The CDR3 nucleotides read TGCAGTGCTAGTCCAGCGGGTCACTCCTACGAGCAGTACTTC.

V is TRBV29-1 and J is TRBJ2-7; 11 bases are a match to TRBD2. Germline V lookup: CDR1 SQVTM, CDR2 ANQGSEA. V lost 1 base and J lost 0; bases outside the gene matches: 8. The CDR3 has 17 amino acids. The CDR3, as DNA: TGCAGCGTTGAAGGGTACCAACTAGCGGGAGACTCCTACGAGCAGTACTTC. Translating it yields CSVEGYQLAGDSYEQYF.

This clonotype has only a few counts. This chain links TRBV7-9 with TRBJ1-4, with D perhaps TRBD1 (6 bases). Germline lookup yields CDR1 SEHNR and CDR2 FQNEAQ (reference sequence). This CDR3 has 16 amino acids. The V end lost 4 bases, the J end lost 5 bases, and 17 bases lay between the germline ends. The CDR3 loop is CASSSVSTGGNEKLFF. The CDR3 nucleotides read TGTGCCAGCAGCTCGGTGTCGACAGGAGGAAATGAAAAACTGTTTTTT. Supplemented by reference TRBV7-9 and TRBJ1-4, the full variable domain reads DTGVSQNPRHKITKRGQNVTFRCDPISEHNRLYWYRQTLGQGPEFLTYFQNEAQLEKSRLLSDRFSAERPKGSFSTLEIQRTEQGDSAMYLCASSSVSTGGNEKLFFGSGTQLSVL.